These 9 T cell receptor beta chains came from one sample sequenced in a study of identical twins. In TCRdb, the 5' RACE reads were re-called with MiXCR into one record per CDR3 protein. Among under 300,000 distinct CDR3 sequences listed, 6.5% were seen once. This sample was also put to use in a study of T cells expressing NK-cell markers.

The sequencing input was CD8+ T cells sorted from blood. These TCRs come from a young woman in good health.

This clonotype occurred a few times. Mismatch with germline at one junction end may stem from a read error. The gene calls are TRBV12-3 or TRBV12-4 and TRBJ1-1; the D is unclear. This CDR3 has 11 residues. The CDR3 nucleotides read TGTGCCAGCAGTTCGAGCCCCTCGGGGTCCTTT. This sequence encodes CASSSSPSGSF.

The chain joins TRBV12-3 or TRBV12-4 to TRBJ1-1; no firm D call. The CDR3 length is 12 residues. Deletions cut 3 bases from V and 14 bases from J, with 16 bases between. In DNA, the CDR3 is TGTGCCAGCAGTTTGGGTTCTGGTTATTCCTTCTTT. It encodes CASSLGSGYSFF.

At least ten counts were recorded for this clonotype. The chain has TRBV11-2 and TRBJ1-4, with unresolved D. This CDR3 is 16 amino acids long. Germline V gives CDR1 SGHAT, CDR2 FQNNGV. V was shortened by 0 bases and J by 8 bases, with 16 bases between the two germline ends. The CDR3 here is CASSLEFSGLEEKLFF. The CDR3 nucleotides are TGTGCCAGCAGCTTAGAGTTCTCCGGGTTGGAGGAAAAACTGTTTTTT. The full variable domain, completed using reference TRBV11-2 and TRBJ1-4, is EAGVAQSPRYKIIEKRQSVAFWCNPISGHATLYWYQQILGQGPKLLIQFQNNGVVDDSQLPKDRFSAERLKGVDSTLKIQPAKLEDSAVYLCASSLEFSGLEEKLFFGSGTQLSVL.

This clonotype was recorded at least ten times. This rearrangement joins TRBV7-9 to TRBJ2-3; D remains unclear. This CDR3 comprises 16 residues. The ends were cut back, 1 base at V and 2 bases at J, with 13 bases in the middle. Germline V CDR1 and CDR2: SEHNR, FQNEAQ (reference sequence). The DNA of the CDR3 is TGTGCCAGCAGCTTAGGTCCAGGCCCCAACACAGATACGCAGTATTTT. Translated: CASSLGPGPNTDTQYF.

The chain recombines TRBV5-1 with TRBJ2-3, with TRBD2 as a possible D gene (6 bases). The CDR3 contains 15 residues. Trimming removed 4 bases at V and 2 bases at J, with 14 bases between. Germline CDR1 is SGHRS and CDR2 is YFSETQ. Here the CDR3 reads CASSPVGGNTDTQYF. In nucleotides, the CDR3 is TGCGCCAGCAGCCCGGTGGGGGGTAACACAGATACGCAGTATTTT.

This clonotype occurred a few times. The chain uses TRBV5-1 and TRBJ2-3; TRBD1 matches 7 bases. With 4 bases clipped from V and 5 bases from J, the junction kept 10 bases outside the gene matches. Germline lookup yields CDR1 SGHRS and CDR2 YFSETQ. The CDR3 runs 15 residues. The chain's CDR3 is CASSVTGPRGDTQYF. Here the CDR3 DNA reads TGCGCCAGCAGCGTGACAGGGCCCAGGGGAGATACGCAGTATTTT.

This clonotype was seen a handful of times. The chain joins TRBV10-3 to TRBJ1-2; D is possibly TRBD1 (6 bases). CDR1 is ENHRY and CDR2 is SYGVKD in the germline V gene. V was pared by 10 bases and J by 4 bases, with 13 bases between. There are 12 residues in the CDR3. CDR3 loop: CATQQGTYGYTF. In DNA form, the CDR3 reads TGTGCCACACAACAGGGAACCTATGGCTACACCTTC.

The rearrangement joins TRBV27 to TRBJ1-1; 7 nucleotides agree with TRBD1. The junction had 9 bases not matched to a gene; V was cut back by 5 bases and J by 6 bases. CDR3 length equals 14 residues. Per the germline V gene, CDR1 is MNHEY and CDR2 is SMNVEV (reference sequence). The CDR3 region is CASSVQGIGPEAFF. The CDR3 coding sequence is TGTGCCAGCAGTGTACAGGGGATCGGGCCTGAAGCTTTCTTT.

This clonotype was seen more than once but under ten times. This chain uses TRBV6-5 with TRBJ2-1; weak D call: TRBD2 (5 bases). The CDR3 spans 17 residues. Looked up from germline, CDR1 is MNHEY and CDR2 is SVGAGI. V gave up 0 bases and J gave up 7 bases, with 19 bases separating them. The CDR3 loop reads CASSYSRVSRGLNEQFF. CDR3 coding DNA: TGTGCCAGCAGTTACTCGAGGGTCAGTAGAGGTTTGAATGAGCAGTTCTTC.